This T cell receptor beta chain was documented in a study of blood T cell repertoires in COVID-19. CDR1 is SGHTA, CDR2 FQGNSA, per germline. The CDR3 length is 15 residues. The J segment lost 6 bases and the V segment lost 5 bases, leaving 11 bases of the junction unmatched. Produced via immunoSEQ multiplex PCR; TCRdb's table is partial and in-frame only. The sample carries almost 300,000 clones, around 84% recorded once. The sample comprised peripheral blood. The source is a man between 65 and 85 years old with acute or convalescent COVID-19. V and J are TRBV7-2 and TRBJ2-5; 8 bases align to TRBD2. DNA of the CDR3: TGTGCCAGCAGCCACCGGGGGGGGTCCGAACAGACCCAGTACTTC. This translates into CASSHRGGSEQTQYF.